Only a few counts were recorded for the clone carrying this T cell receptor (beta chain). The antigen remains undetermined. TCRdb re-derived calls from the 5' RACE reads in MiXCR, one entry per CDR3 protein. The sample lists a few hundred thousand distinct CDR3 sequences; approximately 16% were seen once. This CDR3 contains 13 residues. CDR1 and CDR2 (germline): MNHNY, SVGAGI (reference sequence). V lost 6 bases, J lost 5 bases, and 10 bases lay in between. The sample belongs to a study of T cells after yellow fever vaccination. Whole-study findings and limits: It was a weaker secondary response, yet one that peaked faster, at day 5 versus 15.

The chain employs TRBV6-6 and TRBJ2-2; D perhaps matches TRBD2 (6 bases). This sequence originates from a man aged 18 to 30 who received the YFV17D yellow fever vaccine. Sequences were derived from PBMCs, sampled 5 days after the first yellow fever vaccination. Here the CDR3 reads CASRRRETGELFF. The CDR3 nucleotides read TGTGCCAGCAGGAGACGGGAGACCGGGGAGCTGTTTTTT.